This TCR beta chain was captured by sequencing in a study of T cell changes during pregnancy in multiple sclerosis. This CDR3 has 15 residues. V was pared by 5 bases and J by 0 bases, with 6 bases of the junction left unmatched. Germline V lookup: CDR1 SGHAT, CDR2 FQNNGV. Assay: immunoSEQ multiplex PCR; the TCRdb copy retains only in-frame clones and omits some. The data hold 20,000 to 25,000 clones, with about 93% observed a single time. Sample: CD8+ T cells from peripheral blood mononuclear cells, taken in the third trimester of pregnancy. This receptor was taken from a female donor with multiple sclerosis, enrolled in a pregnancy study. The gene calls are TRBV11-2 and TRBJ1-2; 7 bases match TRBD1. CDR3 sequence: CASSLGQAANYGYTF. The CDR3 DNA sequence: TGTGCCAGCAGCCTCGGACAGGCGGCTAACTATGGCTACACCTTC.